Here is one T cell receptor beta chain with its context. Per the study methods: Quantification of nucleated cells was approximated via reference gene primer amplification. Produced via immunoSEQ multiplex PCR; TCRdb's table is partial and in-frame only. V, J and clone size derive from that table, while D and trimming were established from the DNA sequence. The data contain about 82,000 clones, around 83% of them singletons. These data come from a study of blood T cell repertoires in COVID-19. As for the study in general: Samples taken during acute and convalescent COVID-19 were collected in the United States, Italy and Spain. From T cells, B-cell-depleted T cells, or PBMCs came the material, which was cDNA or gDNA.

The CDR3 consists of 16 residues. Looked up from germline, CDR1 is SNHLY and CDR2 is FYNNEI. The V segment lost 3 bases and the J segment 10 bases; nucleotides outside the gene matches: 13. The sequenced sample consisted of peripheral blood. This TCR derives from a woman aged 55-69 years with acute or convalescent COVID-19. This chain connects TRBV2 to TRBJ2-1, with 9 nucleotides matching TRBD2. CDR3 sequence (DNA): TGTGCCAGCAGTGAGGTGAGACTAGCGGACCCCCGGGAGCAGTTCTTC. As protein: CASSEVRLADPREQFF.